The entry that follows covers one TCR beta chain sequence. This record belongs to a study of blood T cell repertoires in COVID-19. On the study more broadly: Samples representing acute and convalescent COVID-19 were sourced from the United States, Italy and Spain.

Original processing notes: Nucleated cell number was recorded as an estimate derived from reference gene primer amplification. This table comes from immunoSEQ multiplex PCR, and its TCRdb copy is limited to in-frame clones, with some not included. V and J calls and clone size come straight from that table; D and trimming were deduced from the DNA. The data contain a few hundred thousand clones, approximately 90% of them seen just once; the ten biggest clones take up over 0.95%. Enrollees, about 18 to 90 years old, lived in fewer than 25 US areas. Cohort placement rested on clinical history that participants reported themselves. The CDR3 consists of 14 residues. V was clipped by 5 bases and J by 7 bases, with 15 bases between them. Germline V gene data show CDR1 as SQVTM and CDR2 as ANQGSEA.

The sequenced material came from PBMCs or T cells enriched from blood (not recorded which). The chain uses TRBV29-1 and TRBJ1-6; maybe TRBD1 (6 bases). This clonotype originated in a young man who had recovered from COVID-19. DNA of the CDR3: TGCAGCGTTAAATTACAGGGCCTAAATTCACCCCTCCACTTT. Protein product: CSVKLQGLNSPLHF.